These T cell receptor beta chains were read from a single sample in a study of T-cell reconstitution after alpha-beta-depleted transplantation in children. TCRdb reanalysed the PCR reads using MiXCR and keeps one entry per CDR3 protein. The repertoire has 200,000 to 250,000 distinct CDR3 sequences, roughly 9% of them found once; the top ten carry over 5.5%. This sample comprised PBMCs from the stem cell graft donor, obtained from the stem cell graft. These TCRs come from a human donor who donated a stem cell graft to a child with acute lymphoblastic leukemia. CDR3s leave out the opening cysteine and the closing phenylalanine or tryptophan.

>TRBV5-5|TRBJ2-5
ASSLAASGVQETQY
>TRBV5-8|TRBJ2-6
ASSFRQPSSGANVLT
>TRBV4-1|TRBJ2-5
ASSQPGLAGTETQY
>TRBV6-4|TRBJ2-3
ASSDSVGGADTQY
>TRBV27|TRBJ1-2
ASRGYGYT
>TRBV6-4|TRBJ2-5
ASSDIVETQY
>TRBV15|TRBJ1-6
ATSRFGQGSNSPLH
>TRBV27|TRBJ2-2
ASSVSGGGYAGELF
>TRBV6-2/TRBV6-3|TRBJ2-7
ASSSEAGGTYEQY
>TRBV24-1|TRBJ2-1
ATSDGRLAGDEQF